This TCR beta chain was found in a study of T cell repertoires in cytomegalovirus infection. One entry per CDR3 protein, called by TCRdb with MiXCR from the reads. The data show roughly 860,000 distinct CDR3 sequences, around a third seen once. This clonotype was detected many times. Its target is not known. This clonotype was obtained from a human donor in good health (CMV status not recorded). Some clones in this sample may be carry-over from other donors' samples. The starting material was cultured CD8+ T cells from PBMCs, obtained from culture after CMV antigen stimulation.

The CDR3 region has the DNA TGTGCCAGCAGCCCCCTAGGGGGGGTTTCTTTTAATTCACCCCTCCACTTT. This codes for CASSPLGGVSFNSPLHF. The chain combines TRBV7-2 with TRBJ1-6, with D possibly matching TRBD1 (6 bases). Looked up from germline, CDR1 is SGHTA and CDR2 is FQGNSA. Trimming left V 5 bases short and J 6 bases short, with 20 bases between. The length of the CDR3 is 17 residues.